This T cell receptor (beta chain) derives from a study of T cells in Graves' hyperthyroidism and ophthalmopathy. Each diagnosis was grounded in clinical symptoms, serum thyroxine and TRAb, thyroid ultrasound, and orbital computed tomography. The authors took PBMCs from 10 ml fresh peripheral blood. The sample holds many counts of this clonotype. This CDR3 has 14 amino acids. CDR1 is MNHNS and CDR2 is SASEGT in the germline V gene. The V end was cut by 6 bases, the J end by 0 bases, with 10 bases between. From RNA transcripts, TCR beta CDR3 regions were amplified. A first-round RT-PCR of the TCR CDR3 used the HTBI primer set. TCRdb passed the multiplex PCR reads through MiXCR, listing each CDR3 protein once. The table lists more than 350,000 distinct CDR3 sequences, roughly 15% of them singletons.

The sample consisted of blood. V is TRBV6-1 and J is TRBJ2-3; D ambiguous. This receptor was taken from a woman aged 55-69 years with Graves' ophthalmopathy. The CDR3 coding sequence is TGTGCCAGCAGACGGGCGTTAAGCACAGATACGCAGTATTTT. It codes for CASRRALSTDTQYF.